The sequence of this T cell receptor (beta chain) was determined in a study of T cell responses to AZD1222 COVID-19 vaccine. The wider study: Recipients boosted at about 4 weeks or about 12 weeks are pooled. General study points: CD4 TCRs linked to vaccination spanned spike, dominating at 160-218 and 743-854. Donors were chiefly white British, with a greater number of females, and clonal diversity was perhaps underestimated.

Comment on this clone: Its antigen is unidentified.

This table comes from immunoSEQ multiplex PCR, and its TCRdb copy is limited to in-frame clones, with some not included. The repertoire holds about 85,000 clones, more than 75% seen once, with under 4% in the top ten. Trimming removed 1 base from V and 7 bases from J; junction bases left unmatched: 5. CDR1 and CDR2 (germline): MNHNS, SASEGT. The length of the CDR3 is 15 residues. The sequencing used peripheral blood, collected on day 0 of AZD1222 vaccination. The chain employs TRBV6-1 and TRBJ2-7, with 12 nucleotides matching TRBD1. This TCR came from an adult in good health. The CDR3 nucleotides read TGTGCCAGCAGTGAAGGGGGGACAGGGGGCAGGGAGCAGTACTTC. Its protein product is CASSEGGTGGREQYF.